Shown below are 29 T cell receptor beta chains from a single sample sequenced in a study of graft-versus-host responses after intestinal transplantation. Produced via immunoSEQ multiplex PCR; TCRdb's table is partial and in-frame only. The data hold 29,000 or so clones, with 70% to 90% observed a single time. The sequencing used PBMCs, collected about 420 days after intestinal transplantation. These receptors were taken from a human patient who received an intestinal transplant, so some T cells may come from the graft donor.

The chain carries TRBV6-1 and TRBJ2-1, with TRBD2 as a possible D gene (6 bases). The V gene's germline CDR1 is MNHNS and CDR2 SASEGT. V was pared by 6 bases and J by 8 bases, with 17 bases between. CDR3 size: 14 residues. The CDR3 region has the DNA TGTGCCAGCAGAGGGACTTCACTACACCATGAGCAGTTCTTC. This encodes CASRGTSLHHEQFF.

This chain joins TRBV6-6 and TRBJ2-7; the D gene is possibly TRBD2 (6 bases). The V gene lost 2 bases and the J gene lost 7 bases, with 18 bases spanning the gap. The CDR3 runs to 15 residues. The germline CDR1 and CDR2 sequences are MNHNY and SVGAGI (reference sequence). This CDR3 is CASSYKFGGLVEQYF. CDR3 DNA: TGTGCCAGCAGTTACAAGTTCGGAGGGTTAGTTGAGCAGTACTTC.

The CDR3 DNA is TGTGCCACCCTAGGACGGCGAACCAATCAGCCCCAGCATTTT. It translates to CATLGRRTNQPQHF. This chain joins TRBV28 and TRBJ1-5; D is unresolved. Germline V CDR1 and CDR2: MDHEN, SYDVKM. CDR3 size: 14 residues. Trimming pared 10 bases from V and 3 bases from J, leaving 16 bases between.

The rearrangement links TRBV6-5 to TRBJ2-5; D may match TRBD1 or TRBD2 (5 bases each). Germline-derived CDR1 and CDR2 are MNHEY and SVGAGI. There are 15 residues in the CDR3. V lost 6 bases, J lost 7 bases, and 21 bases lay in between. The CDR3 sequence is CASSPILGVPWTQYF. The CDR3, as DNA: TGTGCCAGCAGCCCAATACTAGGGGTTCCGTGGACCCAGTACTTC.

V gene TRBV6-5 combines with J gene TRBJ2-7; 9 bases are a match to TRBD2. The CDR3 length is 13 residues. From germline, CDR1 is MNHEY and CDR2 SVGAGI. J lost 1 base, V lost 7 bases, and 2 bases had no gene match. The CDR3 nucleotides read TGTGCCAGCATGGGACTAGCTTCCTACGAGCAGTACTTC. Translation gives CASMGLASYEQYF.

V gene TRBV19 combines with J gene TRBJ2-7; the D is unclear. This CDR3 contains 13 residues. V lost 5 bases, J lost 2 bases, and 10 bases lay in between. CDR1 and CDR2 from the germline V gene are LNHDA and SQIVND (reference sequence). CDR3 coding DNA: TGTGCCAGTAGTTCAGCCCGAGCCTACGAGCAGTACTTC. This encodes CASSSARAYEQYF.

The chain employs TRBV19 and TRBJ1-3, with 11 bases identical to TRBD1. V dropped 5 bases and J dropped 3; count of bases not matched to a gene: 3. This CDR3 has 15 residues. CDR1 LNHDA and CDR2 SQIVND come from the germline V gene (reference sequence). The CDR3 reads CASSGQGASGNTIYF. CDR3 coding DNA: TGTGCCAGTAGTGGACAGGGGGCAAGTGGAAACACCATATATTTT.

This clone occurred once. The chain couples TRBV13 to TRBJ1-1; D gene unclear. The CDR3 extends over 15 amino acids. Trimming removed 1 base at V and 0 bases at J, with 9 bases between. Germline-derived CDR1 and CDR2 are PRHDT and FYEKMQ (reference sequence). The CDR3 loop is CASSLAVNLNTEAFF. DNA of the CDR3: TGTGCCAGCAGCTTAGCAGTAAATTTGAACACTGAAGCTTTCTTT. The whole variable domain, filled in from reference TRBV13 and TRBJ1-1, reads AAGVIQSPRHLIKEKRETATLKCYPIPRHDTVYWYQQGPGQDPQFLISFYEKMQSDKGSIPDRFSAQQFSDYHSELNMSSLELGDSALYFCASSLAVNLNTEAFFGQGTRLTVV.

The V and J genes are TRBV10-3 and TRBJ1-3; D ambiguous. Germline CDR1 is ENHRY and CDR2 is SYGVKD. V was shortened by 2 bases and J by 3 bases, with 8 bases between the two germline ends. The CDR3 spans 14 residues. CDR3 in amino acids: CAISEPSFGNTIYF. The CDR3 region has the DNA TGTGCCATCAGTGAGCCCTCATTTGGAAACACCATATATTTT.

V and J are TRBV5-4 and TRBJ2-7, with D perhaps TRBD2 (5 bases). The CDR3 length is 17 residues. The V end was cut by 1 base, the J end by 0 bases, with 17 bases between. The germline gives CDR1 SGHNT, CDR2 YYREEE (reference sequence). The CDR3 loop is CASSLMTSGRSSYEQYF. The DNA for the CDR3 is TGTGCCAGCAGCTTGATGACCAGCGGAAGAAGCTCCTACGAGCAGTACTTC.

The V gene is TRBV12-1, the J gene TRBJ2-2; the tabulated D call, TRBD2, remains unverified against the DNA. TRBV12-1 corresponds to a pseudogene. CDR3 length: 16 amino acids. CDR3 region: CASSLPGGPGTGELFF. Written as DNA, the CDR3 is TGTGCCAGCAGCTTGCCGGGGGGGCCGGGCACCGGGGAGCTGTTTTTT.

The chain employs TRBV30 and TRBJ1-6, with D hard to call. The CDR3 has 13 amino acids. Germline V gives CDR1 GTSNPN, CDR2 SVGIG (reference sequence). Trimming cost V 2 bases and J 14 bases, with 16 bases left between them. As DNA, the CDR3 is TGTGCCTGGAGTCCTCCACCTTCCTCGGCCCTCCACTTT. Amino acid sequence: CAWSPPPSSALHF.

The gene calls are TRBV4-1 and TRBJ2-4; 14 bases align to TRBD2. From germline, CDR1 is MGHRA and CDR2 YSYEKL. Trimming at V came to 1 base and at J to 3 bases, leaving 5 bases not matched to a gene. The CDR3 extends over 18 amino acids. CDR3 amino acids: CASSQGRGLAGDKNIQYF. CDR3 in DNA: TGCGCCAGCAGCCAAGGGCGGGGACTAGCGGGGGACAAAAACATTCAGTACTTC.

The V gene is TRBV5-1, the J gene TRBJ2-3, with 8 nucleotides matching TRBD2. The V gene's germline CDR1 is SGHRS and CDR2 YFSETQ. The CDR3 extends over 15 amino acids. V was clipped by 4 bases and J by 1 base; unmatched bases: 5. In nucleotides, the CDR3 is TGCGCCAGCAGCAATAGCGGGGTCCGCACAGATACGCAGTATTTT. Amino acids: CASSNSGVRTDTQYF.

This clone occurred once. The chain employs TRBV4-1 and TRBJ1-3; possible D gene TRBD1, 5 bases. V was clipped by 0 bases and J by 4 bases, with 10 bases between them. Looked up from germline, CDR1 is MGHRA and CDR2 is YSYEKL. The CDR3 runs 15 residues. The CDR3 DNA sequence: TGCGCCAGCAGCCAAGACCCGAGACAGGGAAACACCATATATTTT. It codes for CASSQDPRQGNTIYF.

V is TRBV7-8 and J is TRBJ1-1, with a tentative D call TRBD1 (5 bases). Trimming left V 6 bases short and J 0 bases short, with 8 bases between. CDR1 and CDR2 from the germline V gene are SGHVS and FQNEAQ. The CDR3 has 13 amino acids. This CDR3 is CASRGGLNTEAFF. The CDR3 DNA follows: TGTGCCAGCAGGGGGGGTTTGAACACTGAAGCTTTCTTT.

V and J are TRBV4-3 and TRBJ2-7; D call uncertain. Trimming stripped 0 bases from V and 2 bases from J, with 5 bases between. This CDR3 has 13 amino acids. Germline-derived CDR1 and CDR2 are LGHNA and YSLEER. The CDR3 region is CASSQERAYEQYF. The CDR3, as DNA: TGCGCCAGCAGCCAAGAACGCGCCTACGAGCAGTACTTC.

CDR3 protein: CASRWAGLRYNEQFF. CDR3 in DNA: TGTGCCAGCAGATGGGCGGGCCTACGCTACAATGAGCAGTTCTTC. The rearrangement uses TRBV27 and TRBJ2-1, with D maybe TRBD2 (5 bases). Trimming removed 6 bases from V and 3 bases from J, with 15 bases in between. Germline-derived CDR1 and CDR2 are MNHEY and SMNVEV (reference sequence). The CDR3 has 15 residues.

The chain is built from TRBV30 and TRBJ1-1; tentatively, D is TRBD1 (5 bases). There are 14 residues in the CDR3. CDR1 is GTSNPN, CDR2 SVGIG, per germline (reference sequence). The ends were cut back, 2 bases at V and 3 bases at J, with 13 bases in the middle. CDR3 protein: CAWSPRGEYTEAFF. CDR3 nucleotide sequence: TGTGCCTGGAGTCCGAGGGGTGAGTACACTGAAGCTTTCTTT. The full variable domain, its missing parts supplied by reference TRBV30 and TRBJ1-1, is SQTIHQWPATLVQPVGSPLSLECTVEGTSNPNLYWYRQAAGRGLQLLFYSVGIGQISSEVPQNLSASRPQDRQFILSSKKLLLSDSGFYLCAWSPRGEYTEAFFGQGTRLTVV.

This clone came up a few times. This sequence joins TRBV28 and TRBJ2-3; TRBD1 matches at 7 bases. J gave up 0 bases and V 4 bases, and 7 bases lay outside the gene matches. Germline V gene lookup returns CDR1 MDHEN and CDR2 SYDVKM. The CDR3 contains 16 residues. CDR3 in amino acids: CASSSADRVSTDTQYF. CDR3 DNA sequence: TGTGCCAGCAGTTCTGCTGACAGGGTGAGCACAGATACGCAGTATTTT.

V usage is TRBV11-2 and J usage is TRBJ2-3; 9 bases are shared with TRBD1. CDR1 is SGHAT, CDR2 FQNNGV, per germline. The V segment lost 5 bases and the J segment 3 bases; nucleotides outside the gene matches: 6. CDR3 length equals 15 residues. The DNA of the CDR3 is TGTGCCAGCAGCACCCGGGACAGGGAAACAGATACGCAGTATTTT. Translating it yields CASSTRDRETDTQYF.

This chain uses TRBV2 with TRBJ2-7; 9 bases are a match to TRBD2. Germline CDR1 and CDR2: SNHLY and FYNNEI. Trimming at V came to 4 bases and at J to 3 bases, leaving 4 bases not matched to a gene. The CDR3 has 14 amino acids. CDR3 DNA sequence: TGTGCCAGCAGTGCAACTAGCGGGTTCTACGAGCAGTACTTC. The encoded protein is CASSATSGFYEQYF.

The CDR3 here is CASRRRDRGDQPQHF. The CDR3 bases are TGTGCCAGTAGACGCCGGGACAGGGGAGATCAGCCCCAGCATTTT. The J gene is TRBJ1-5, the V gene TRBV19, with 10 positions matching TRBD1. This CDR3 is 15 amino acids long. Germline V CDR1 and CDR2: LNHDA, SQIVND (reference sequence). V trimming: 6 bases; J trimming: 5 bases; junction bases outside the gene matches: 7. The whole variable domain, remainder taken from reference TRBV19 and TRBJ1-5, is DGGITQSPKYLFRKEGQNVTLSCEQNLNHDAMYWYRQDPGQGLRLIYYSQIVNDFQKGDIAEGYSVSREKKESFPLTVTSAQKNPTAFYLCASRRRDRGDQPQHFGDGTRLSIL.

The chain employs TRBV4-1 and TRBJ1-4; 7 nucleotides align to TRBD1. V lost 7 bases, J lost 12 bases, and 17 bases stayed unmatched. Germline V lookup: CDR1 MGHRA, CDR2 YSYEKL. This CDR3 is 15 amino acids long. The chain's CDR3 is CASKRVGGAKEELFF. CDR3 nucleotides: TGCGCCAGCAAAAGGGTAGGGGGCGCAAAGGAAGAACTGTTTTTT.

The V call is TRBV10-2, the J call TRBJ2-1, with D maybe TRBD1 (5 bases). Germline V gene sequence: CDR1 WSHSY, CDR2 SAAADI. The ends were cut back, 10 bases at V and 1 base at J, with 14 bases in the middle. CDR3 length: 14 residues. DNA of the CDR3: TGCGCCACCTCCCCCCGACAGTCCTACAATGAGCAGTTCTTC. Translating gives CATSPRQSYNEQFF.

The rearrangement uses TRBV27 and TRBJ1-2; 11 bases match TRBD1. V shed 8 bases, J shed 4 bases, and the junction held 9 bases outside the gene matches. Germline-derived CDR1 and CDR2 are MNHEY and SMNVEV (reference sequence). This CDR3 is built from 15 residues. CDR3 sequence: CASGTPGQGVYGYTF. The CDR3 DNA sequence: TGTGCCAGCGGCACCCCGGGACAGGGGGTCTATGGCTACACCTTC.

The chain recombines TRBV6-1 with TRBJ2-7; D is undetermined. Germline V gene sequence: CDR1 MNHNS, CDR2 SASEGT. V was pared by 6 bases and J by 0 bases, with 15 bases between. The CDR3 contains 15 residues. Here the CDR3 reads CASRGNLVSSYEQYF. CDR3 bases: TGTGCCAGCAGGGGGAATTTAGTATCCTCCTACGAGCAGTACTTC.

CDR3 nucleotide sequence: TGTGCCAGCAGCTGGGACTTCGATGAGCAGTTCTTC. This translates into CASSWDFDEQFF. This sequence joins TRBV5-4 and TRBJ2-1; a possible D gene is TRBD2 (6 bases). CDR3 length: 12 residues. V was trimmed by 3 bases and J by 8 bases, leaving 9 bases between them. The germline V gene has CDR1 SGHNT and CDR2 YYREEE (reference sequence). The full variable domain, in which reference TRBV5-4 and TRBJ2-1 provide the parts outside the CDR3, is ETGVTQSPTHLIKTRGQQVTLRCSSQSGHNTVSWYQQALGQGPQFIFQYYREEENGRGNFPPRFSGLQFPNYSSELNVNALELDDSALYLCASSWDFDEQFFGPGTRLTVL.

V gene TRBV9 combines with J gene TRBJ1-3; perhaps TRBD1 as D (5 bases). Germline CDR1 reads SGDLS; CDR2 reads YYNGEE. Trimming pared 3 bases from V and 0 bases from J, leaving 13 bases between. The CDR3 has 16 amino acids. CDR3 in amino acids: CASSGGNGGSGNTIYF. CDR3 coding DNA: TGTGCCAGCAGCGGAGGCAATGGGGGCTCTGGAAACACCATATATTTT.